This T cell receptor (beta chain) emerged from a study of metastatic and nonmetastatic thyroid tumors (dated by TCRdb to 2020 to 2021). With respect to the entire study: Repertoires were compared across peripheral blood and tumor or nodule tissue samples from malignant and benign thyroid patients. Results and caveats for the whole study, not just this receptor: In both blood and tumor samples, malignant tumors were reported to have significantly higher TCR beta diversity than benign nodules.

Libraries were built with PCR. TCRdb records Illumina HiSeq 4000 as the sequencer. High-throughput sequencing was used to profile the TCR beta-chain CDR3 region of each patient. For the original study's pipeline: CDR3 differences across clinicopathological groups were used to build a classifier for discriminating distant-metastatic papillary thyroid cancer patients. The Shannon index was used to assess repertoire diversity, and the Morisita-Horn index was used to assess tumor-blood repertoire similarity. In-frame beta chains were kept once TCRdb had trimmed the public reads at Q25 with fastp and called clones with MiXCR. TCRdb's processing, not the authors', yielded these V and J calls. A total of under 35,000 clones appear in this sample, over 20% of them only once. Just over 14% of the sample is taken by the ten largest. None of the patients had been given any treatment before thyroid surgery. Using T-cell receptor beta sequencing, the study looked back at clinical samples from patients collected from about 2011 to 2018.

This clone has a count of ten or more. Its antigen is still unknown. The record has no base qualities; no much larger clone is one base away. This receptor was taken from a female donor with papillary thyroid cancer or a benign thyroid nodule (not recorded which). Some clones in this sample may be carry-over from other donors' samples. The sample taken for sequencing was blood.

CDR3 protein: CAISEVREGYTF. The DNA is as follows: TGTGCCATCAGTGAGGTCAGGGAGGGCTACACCTTC. The rearranged segments are TRBV10-3 and TRBJ1-2, and the D gene may be TRBD1, 5 bases matching. The germline V gene specifies ENHRY as CDR1 and SYGVKD as CDR2. Between the V and J ends, shortened by 2 bases and 8 bases respectively, the junction contains 9 bases. From the cysteine up to the phenylalanine, the CDR3 has a length of 12 residues. Just CDR3 DNA is preserved here, 36 bases in frame from base 1.